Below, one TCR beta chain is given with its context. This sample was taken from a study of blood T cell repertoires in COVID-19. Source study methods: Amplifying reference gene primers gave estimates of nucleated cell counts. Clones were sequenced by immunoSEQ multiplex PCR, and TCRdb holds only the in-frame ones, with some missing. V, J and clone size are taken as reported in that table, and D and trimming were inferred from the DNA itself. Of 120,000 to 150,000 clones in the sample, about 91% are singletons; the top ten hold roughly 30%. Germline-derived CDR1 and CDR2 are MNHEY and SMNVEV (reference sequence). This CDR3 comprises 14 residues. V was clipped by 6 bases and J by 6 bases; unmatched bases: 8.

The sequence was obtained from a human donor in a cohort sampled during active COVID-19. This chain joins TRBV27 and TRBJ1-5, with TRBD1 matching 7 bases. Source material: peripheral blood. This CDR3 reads CASSPRGLGQPQHF. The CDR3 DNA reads TGTGCCAGCAGCCCAAGGGGGCTGGGTCAGCCCCAGCATTTT.